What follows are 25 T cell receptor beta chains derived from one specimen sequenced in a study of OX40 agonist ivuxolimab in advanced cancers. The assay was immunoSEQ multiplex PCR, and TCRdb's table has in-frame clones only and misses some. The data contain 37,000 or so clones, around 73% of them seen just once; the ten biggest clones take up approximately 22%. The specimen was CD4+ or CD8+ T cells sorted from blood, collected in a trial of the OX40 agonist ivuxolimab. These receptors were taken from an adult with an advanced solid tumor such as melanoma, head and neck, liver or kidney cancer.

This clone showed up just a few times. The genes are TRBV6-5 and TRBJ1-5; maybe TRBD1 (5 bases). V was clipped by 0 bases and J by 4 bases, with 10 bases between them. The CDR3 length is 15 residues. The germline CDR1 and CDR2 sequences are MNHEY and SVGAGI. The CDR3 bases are TGTGCCAGCAGTTACTCTGGGGGAGTGAATCAGCCCCAGCATTTT. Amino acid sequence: CASSYSGGVNQPQHF.

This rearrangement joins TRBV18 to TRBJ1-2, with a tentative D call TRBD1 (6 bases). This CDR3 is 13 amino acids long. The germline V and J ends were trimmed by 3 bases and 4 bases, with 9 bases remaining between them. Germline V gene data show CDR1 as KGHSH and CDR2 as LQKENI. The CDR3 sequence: CASSPGAGYGYTF. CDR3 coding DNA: TGTGCCAGCTCACCGGGGGCTGGCTATGGCTACACCTTC.

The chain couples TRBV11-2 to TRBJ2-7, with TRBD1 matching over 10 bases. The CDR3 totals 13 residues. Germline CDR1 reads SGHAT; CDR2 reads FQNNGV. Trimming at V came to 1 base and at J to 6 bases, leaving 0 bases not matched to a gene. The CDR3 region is CASSLGTGGEQYF. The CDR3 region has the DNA TGTGCCAGCAGCTTAGGGACAGGGGGCGAGCAGTACTTC.

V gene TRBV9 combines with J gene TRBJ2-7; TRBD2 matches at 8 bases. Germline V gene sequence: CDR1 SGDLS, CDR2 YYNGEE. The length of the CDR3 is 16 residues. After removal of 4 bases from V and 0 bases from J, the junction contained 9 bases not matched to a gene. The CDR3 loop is CASSPRGGLSSYEQYF. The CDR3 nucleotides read TGTGCCAGCAGCCCCCGGGGGGGACTGAGCTCCTACGAGCAGTACTTC. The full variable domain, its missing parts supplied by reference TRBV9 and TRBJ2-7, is DSGVTQTPKHLITATGQRVTLRCSPRSGDLSVYWYQQSLDQGLQFLIQYYNGEERAKGNILERFSAQQFPDLHSELNLSSLELGDSALYFCASSPRGGLSSYEQYFGPGTRLTVT.

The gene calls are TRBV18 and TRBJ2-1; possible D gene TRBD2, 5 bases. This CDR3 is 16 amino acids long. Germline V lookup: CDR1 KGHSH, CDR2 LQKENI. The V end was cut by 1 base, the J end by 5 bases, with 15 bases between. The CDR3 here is CASSPLALAGHNEQFF. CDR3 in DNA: TGTGCCAGCTCACCACTCGCGCTAGCCGGTCACAATGAGCAGTTCTTC.

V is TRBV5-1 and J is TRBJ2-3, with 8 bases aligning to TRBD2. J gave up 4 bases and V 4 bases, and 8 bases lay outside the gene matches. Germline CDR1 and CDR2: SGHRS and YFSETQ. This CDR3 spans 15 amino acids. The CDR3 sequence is CASSPTRGGADTQYF. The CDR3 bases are TGCGCCAGCAGCCCGACCCGGGGGGGTGCAGATACGCAGTATTTT.

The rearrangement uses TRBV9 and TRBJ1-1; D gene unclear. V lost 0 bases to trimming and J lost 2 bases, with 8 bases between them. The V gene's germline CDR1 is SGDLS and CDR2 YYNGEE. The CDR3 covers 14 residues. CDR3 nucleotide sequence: TGTGCCAGCAGCGTAGCAAGTGTAAACACTGAAGCTTTCTTT. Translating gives CASSVASVNTEAFF. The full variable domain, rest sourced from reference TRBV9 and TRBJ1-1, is DSGVTQTPKHLITATGQRVTLRCSPRSGDLSVYWYQQSLDQGLQFLIQYYNGEERAKGNILERFSAQQFPDLHSELNLSSLELGDSALYFCASSVASVNTEAFFGQGTRLTVV.

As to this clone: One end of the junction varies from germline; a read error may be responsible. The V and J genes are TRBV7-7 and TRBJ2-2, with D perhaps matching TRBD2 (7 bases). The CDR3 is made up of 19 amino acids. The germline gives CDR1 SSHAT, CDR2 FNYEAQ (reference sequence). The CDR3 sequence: CASSLASPRGAHYTGELFF. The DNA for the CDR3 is TGTGCTAGCAGCTTAGCATCCCCCCGGGGGGCGCATTACACCGGGGAGCTGTTTTTT.

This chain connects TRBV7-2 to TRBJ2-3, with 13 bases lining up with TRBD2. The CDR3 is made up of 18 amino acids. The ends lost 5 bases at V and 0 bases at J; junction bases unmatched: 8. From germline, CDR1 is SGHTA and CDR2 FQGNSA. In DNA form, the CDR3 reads TGTGCCAGCAGCCCAAAAACTAGCGGGGGGGCCAGCACAGATACGCAGTATTTT. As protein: CASSPKTSGGASTDTQYF. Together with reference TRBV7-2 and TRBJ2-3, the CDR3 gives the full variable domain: GAGVSQSPSNKVTEKGKDVELRCDPISGHTALYWYRQSLGQGLEFLIYFQGNSAPDKSGLPSDRFSAERTGGSVSTLTIQRTQQEDSAVYLCASSPKTSGGASTDTQYFGPGTRLTVL.

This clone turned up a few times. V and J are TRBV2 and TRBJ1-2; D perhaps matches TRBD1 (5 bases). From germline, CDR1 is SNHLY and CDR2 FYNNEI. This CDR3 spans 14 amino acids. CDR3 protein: CGSSVGARNYGYTF. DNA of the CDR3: TGTGGTTCGTCTGTAGGGGCGCGGAACTATGGCTACACCTTC.

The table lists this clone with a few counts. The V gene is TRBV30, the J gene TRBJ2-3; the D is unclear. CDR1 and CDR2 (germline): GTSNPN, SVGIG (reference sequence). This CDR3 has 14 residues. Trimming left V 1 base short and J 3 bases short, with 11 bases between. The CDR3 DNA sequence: TGTGCCTGGAGTGCCAGTGGTGTAACAGATACGCAGTATTTT. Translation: CAWSASGVTDTQYF. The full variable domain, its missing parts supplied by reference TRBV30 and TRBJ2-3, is SQTIHQWPATLVQPVGSPLSLECTVEGTSNPNLYWYRQAAGRGLQLLFYSVGIGQISSEVPQNLSASRPQDRQFILSSKKLLLSDSGFYLCAWSASGVTDTQYFGPGTRLTVL.

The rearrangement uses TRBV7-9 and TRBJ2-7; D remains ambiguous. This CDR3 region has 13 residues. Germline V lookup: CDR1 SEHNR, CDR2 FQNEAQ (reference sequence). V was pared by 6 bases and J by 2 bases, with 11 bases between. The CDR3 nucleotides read TGTGCCAGCAGTGCCGAGGACGCCTACGAGCAGTACTTC. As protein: CASSAEDAYEQYF. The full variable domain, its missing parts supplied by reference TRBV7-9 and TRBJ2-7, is DTGVSQNPRHKITKRGQNVTFRCDPISEHNRLYWYRQTLGQGPEFLTYFQNEAQLEKSRLLSDRFSAERPKGSFSTLEIQRTEQGDSAMYLCASSAEDAYEQYFGPGTRLTVT.

The CDR3, as DNA: TGTGCCAGCAGCCGCACGGGACAACAAGAGACCCAGTACTTC. Translating it yields CASSRTGQQETQYF. The chain uses TRBV7-2 and TRBJ2-5; D possibly corresponds to TRBD1 (6 bases). CDR1 is SGHTA, CDR2 FQGNSA, per germline. CDR3 length equals 14 residues. The V end was cut by 5 bases, the J end by 2 bases, with 12 bases between.

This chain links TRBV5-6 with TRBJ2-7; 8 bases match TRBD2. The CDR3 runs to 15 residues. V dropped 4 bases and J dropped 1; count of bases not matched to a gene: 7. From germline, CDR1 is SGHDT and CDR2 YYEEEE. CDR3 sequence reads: CASSPGTRVSYEQYF. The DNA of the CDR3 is TGTGCCAGCAGCCCCGGGACTAGGGTTTCCTACGAGCAGTACTTC.

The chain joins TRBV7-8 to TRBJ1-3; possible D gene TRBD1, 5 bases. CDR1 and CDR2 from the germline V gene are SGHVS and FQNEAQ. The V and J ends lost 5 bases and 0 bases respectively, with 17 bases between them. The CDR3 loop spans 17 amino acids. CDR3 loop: CASSPIVGGLSGNTIYF. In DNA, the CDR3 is TGTGCCAGCAGCCCAATAGTGGGGGGACTCTCTGGAAACACCATATATTTT. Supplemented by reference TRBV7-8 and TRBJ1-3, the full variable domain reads GAGVSQSPRYKVAKRGQDVALRCDPISGHVSLFWYQQALGQGPEFLTYFQNEAQLDKSGLPSDRFFAERPEGSVSTLKIQRTQQEDSAVYLCASSPIVGGLSGNTIYFGEGSWLTVV.

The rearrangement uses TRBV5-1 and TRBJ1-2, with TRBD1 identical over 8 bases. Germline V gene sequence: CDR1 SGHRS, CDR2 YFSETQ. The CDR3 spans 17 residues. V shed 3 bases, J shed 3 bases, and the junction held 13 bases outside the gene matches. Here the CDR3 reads CASSSRAQGASDYGYTF. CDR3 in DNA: TGCGCCAGCAGCTCCCGGGCTCAGGGGGCAAGCGACTATGGCTACACCTTC.

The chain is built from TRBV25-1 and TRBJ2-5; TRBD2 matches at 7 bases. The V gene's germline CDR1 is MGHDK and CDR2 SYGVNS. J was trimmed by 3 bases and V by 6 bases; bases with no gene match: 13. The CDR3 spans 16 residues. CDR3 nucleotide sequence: TGTGCCAGCAGCGGGGGGATAGCGGCCCTAAAAGAGACCCAGTACTTC. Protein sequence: CASSGGIAALKETQYF.

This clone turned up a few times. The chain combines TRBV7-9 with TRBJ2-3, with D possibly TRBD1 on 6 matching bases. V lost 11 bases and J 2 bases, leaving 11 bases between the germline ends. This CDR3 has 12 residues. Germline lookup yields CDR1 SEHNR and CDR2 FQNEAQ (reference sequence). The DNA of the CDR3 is TGTGCCGCCCGACAGGACACAGATACGCAGTATTTT. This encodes CAARQDTDTQYF. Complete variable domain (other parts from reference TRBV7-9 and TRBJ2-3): DTGVSQNPRHKITKRGQNVTFRCDPISEHNRLYWYRQTLGQGPEFLTYFQNEAQLEKSRLLSDRFSAERPKGSFSTLEIQRTEQGDSAMYLCAARQDTDTQYFGPGTRLTVL.

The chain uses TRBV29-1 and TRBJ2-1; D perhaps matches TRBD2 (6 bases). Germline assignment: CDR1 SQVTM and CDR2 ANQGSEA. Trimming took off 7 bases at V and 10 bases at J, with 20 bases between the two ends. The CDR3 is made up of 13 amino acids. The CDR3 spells CSAKWGEMWEQFF. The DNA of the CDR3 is TGCAGCGCTAAGTGGGGGGAAATGTGGGAGCAGTTCTTC.

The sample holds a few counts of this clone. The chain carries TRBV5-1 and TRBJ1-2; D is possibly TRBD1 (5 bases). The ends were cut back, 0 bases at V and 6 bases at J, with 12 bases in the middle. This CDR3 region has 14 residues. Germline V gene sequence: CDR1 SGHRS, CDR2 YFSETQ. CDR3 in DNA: TGCGCCAGCAGCTTGGTATTTGGAGGGGATGGCTACACCTTC. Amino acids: CASSLVFGGDGYTF.

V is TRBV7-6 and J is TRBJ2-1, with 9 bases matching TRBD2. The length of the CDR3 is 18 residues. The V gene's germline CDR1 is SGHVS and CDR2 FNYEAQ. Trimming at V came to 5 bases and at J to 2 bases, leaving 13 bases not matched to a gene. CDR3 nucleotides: TGTGCCAGCAGCCGGCTGAGGGGCGGCGGGGGGGCCTACAATGAGCAGTTCTTC. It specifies CASSRLRGGGGAYNEQFF.

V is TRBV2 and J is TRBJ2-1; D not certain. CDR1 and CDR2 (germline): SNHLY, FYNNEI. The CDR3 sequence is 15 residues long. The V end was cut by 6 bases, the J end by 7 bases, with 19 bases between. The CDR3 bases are TGTGCCAGCAGGACTGCTGGGTCTTTTGGGAATGAGCAGTTCTTC. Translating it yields CASRTAGSFGNEQFF.

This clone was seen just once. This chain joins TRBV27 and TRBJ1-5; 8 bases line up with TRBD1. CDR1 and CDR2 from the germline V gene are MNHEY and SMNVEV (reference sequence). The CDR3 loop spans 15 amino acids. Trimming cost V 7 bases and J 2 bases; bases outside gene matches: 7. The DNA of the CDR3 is TGTGCCAGCACCCCGGGGACAGGAGGCAATCAGCCCCAGCATTTT. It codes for CASTPGTGGNQPQHF.

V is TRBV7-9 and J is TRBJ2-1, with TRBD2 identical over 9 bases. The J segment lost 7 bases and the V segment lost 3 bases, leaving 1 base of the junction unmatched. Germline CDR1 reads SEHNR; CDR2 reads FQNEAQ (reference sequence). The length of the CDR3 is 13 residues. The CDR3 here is CASSFTSGNEQFF. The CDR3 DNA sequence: TGTGCCAGCAGCTTCACTAGCGGGAATGAGCAGTTCTTC.

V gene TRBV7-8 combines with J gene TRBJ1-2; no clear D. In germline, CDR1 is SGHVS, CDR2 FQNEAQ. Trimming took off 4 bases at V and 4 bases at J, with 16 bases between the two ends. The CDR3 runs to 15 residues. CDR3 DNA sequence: TGTGCCAGCAGCTCCCTGAGGGTGCTTGGCTATGGCTACACCTTC. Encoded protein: CASSSLRVLGYGYTF.